The T cell receptor (beta chain) described here comes from a study of cytomegalovirus exposure and HLA in healthy donors. Overall study: One earlier analysis, a look at approximately 190 million T cells, found some 110 million unique TCR beta sequences.

This CDR3 contains 15 residues. V lost 4 bases to trimming and J lost 3 bases, with 13 bases between them. Germline V gives CDR1 MNHEY, CDR2 SVGAGI. A word on this clone: Its antigen is as yet unknown.

Study results and caveats: The study reported that TCR beta sequences accurately predicted HLA-A and HLA-B alleles in most subjects.

Among the donors, all were healthy bone marrow donors. The PCR ran on 60 Vbeta and 13 Jbeta primers. Profiling relied on immunoSEQ multiplex PCR, and the TCRdb table lists in-frame clones only, not all of them. This sample has about 190,000 clones; 82% occur once, and the top ten carry 0.8%. This sequence joins TRBV6-5 and TRBJ2-1; TRBD2 might be the D (5 bases). This clonotype was sampled from a woman aged 18-35 years in good health and CMV-seronegative. Material for sequencing was PBMCs. The CDR3 nucleotides read TGTGCCAGCAGTTTAAGCGGAACGAACTACAATGAGCAGTTCTTC. Its protein product is CASSLSGTNYNEQFF.